This T cell receptor beta chain was documented in a study of human T cells and chemical hapten exposure. Turning to the study itself: Donors were sensitized with 2% DPC on the upper inner arm. Slight volume differences across pooled libraries mainly accounted for varying per-sample TCR yields.

A note on this clonotype: Its antigen is currently unknown.

The sample's time point: patch test 1, 2 weeks after DPC sensitization. The treatment denotes: therapeutic diphenylcyclopropenone sensitization with weekly scalp DPC. Study results and limitations: Compared with pre-sensitization or healthy control sets, expanded TCRs clustered more.

TCRdb called the RACE reads again in MiXCR, with one record for every CDR3 protein. The profile covers about 83,000 distinct CDR3 sequences, with approximately 8% appearing a single time and roughly 1.4% taken by the ten largest. Sample: whole blood, taken in connection with sensitization to the hapten diphenylcyclopropenone (DPC). This TCR came from a woman aged 25 to 45 with alopecia areata. Some clones in this sample may be carry-over from other donors' samples.

The DNA for the CDR3 is TGCAGTGCTGGCCCCGAGACCCAGTACTTC. This encodes CSAGPETQYF. The genes are TRBV20-1 and TRBJ2-5; D is undetermined. Germline loops: CDR1 DFQATT, CDR2 SNEGSKA (reference sequence). Trimming stripped 5 bases from V and 5 bases from J, with 6 bases between. There are 10 residues in the CDR3.